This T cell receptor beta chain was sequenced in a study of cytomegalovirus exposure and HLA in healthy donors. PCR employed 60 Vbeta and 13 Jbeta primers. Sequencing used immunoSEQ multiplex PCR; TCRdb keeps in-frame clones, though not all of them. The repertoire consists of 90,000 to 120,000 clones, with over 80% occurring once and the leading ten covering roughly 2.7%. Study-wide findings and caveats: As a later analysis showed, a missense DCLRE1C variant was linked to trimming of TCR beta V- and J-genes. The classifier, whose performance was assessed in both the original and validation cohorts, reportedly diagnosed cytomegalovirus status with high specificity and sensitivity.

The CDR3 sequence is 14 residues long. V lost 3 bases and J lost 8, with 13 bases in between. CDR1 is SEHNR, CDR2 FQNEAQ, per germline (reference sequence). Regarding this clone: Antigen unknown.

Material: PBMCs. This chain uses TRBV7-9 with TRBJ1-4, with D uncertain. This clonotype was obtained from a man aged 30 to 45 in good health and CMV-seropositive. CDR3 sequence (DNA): TGTGCCAGCAGCTTGAGGCAGGAGGGCGAAAAACTGTTTTTT. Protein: CASSLRQEGEKLFF.